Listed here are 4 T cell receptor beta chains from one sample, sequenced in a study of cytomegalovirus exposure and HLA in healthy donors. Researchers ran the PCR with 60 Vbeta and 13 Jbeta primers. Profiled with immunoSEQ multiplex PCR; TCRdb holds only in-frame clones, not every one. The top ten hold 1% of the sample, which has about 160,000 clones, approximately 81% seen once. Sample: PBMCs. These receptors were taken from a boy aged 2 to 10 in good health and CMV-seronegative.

CDR3 in DNA: TGCAGTGGACAGGGGGCGAATACGCAGTATTTT. Its protein product is CSGQGANTQYF. The V and J genes are TRBV20-1 and TRBJ2-3, with 10 bases aligning to TRBD1. The CDR3 covers 11 residues. The V gene's germline CDR1 is DFQATT and CDR2 SNEGSKA (reference sequence). J lost 7 bases, V lost 7 bases, and 2 bases had no gene match.

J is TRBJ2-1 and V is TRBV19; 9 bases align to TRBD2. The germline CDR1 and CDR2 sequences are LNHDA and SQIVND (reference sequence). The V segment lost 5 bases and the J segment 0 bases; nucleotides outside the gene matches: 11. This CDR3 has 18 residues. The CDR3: CASSSGLAAHSSYNEQFF. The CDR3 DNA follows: TGTGCCAGTAGTTCGGGACTAGCCGCCCACAGCTCCTACAATGAGCAGTTCTTC.

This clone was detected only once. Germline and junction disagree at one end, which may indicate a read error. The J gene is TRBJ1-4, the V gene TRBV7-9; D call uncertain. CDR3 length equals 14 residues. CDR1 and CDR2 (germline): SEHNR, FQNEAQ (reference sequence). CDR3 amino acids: CSSSSRSGVEKLFF. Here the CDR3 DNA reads TGTTCCAGCAGCTCTCGTAGCGGGGTTGAAAAACTGTTTTTT.

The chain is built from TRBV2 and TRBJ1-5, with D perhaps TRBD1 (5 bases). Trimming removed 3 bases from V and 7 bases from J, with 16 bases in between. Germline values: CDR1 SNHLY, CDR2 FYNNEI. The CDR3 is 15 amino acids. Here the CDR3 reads CASSEPPRAAQPQHF. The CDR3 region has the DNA TGTGCCAGCAGTGAGCCCCCCAGGGCCGCACAGCCCCAGCATTTT.